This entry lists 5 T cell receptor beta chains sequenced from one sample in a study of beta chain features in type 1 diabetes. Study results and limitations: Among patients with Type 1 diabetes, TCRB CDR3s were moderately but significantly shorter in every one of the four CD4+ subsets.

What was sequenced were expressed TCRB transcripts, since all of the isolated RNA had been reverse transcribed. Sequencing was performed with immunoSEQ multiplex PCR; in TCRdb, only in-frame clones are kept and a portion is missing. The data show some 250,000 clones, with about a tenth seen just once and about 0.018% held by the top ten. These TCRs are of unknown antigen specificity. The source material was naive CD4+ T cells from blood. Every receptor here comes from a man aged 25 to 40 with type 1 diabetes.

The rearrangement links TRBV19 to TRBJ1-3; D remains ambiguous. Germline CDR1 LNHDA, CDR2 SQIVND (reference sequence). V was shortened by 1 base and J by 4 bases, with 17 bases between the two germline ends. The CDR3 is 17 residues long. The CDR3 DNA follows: TGTGCCAGTAGTATAGGCGTTGGAGGGTCTCTCGGAAACACCATATATTTT. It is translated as CASSIGVGGSLGNTIYF.

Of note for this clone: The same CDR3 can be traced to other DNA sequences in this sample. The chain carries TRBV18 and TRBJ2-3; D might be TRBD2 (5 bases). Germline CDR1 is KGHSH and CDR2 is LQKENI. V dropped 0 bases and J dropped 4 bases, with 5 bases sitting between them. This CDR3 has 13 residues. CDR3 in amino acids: CASSPPGADTQYF. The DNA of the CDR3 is TGTGCCAGCTCACCACCGGGAGCAGATACGCAGTATTTT.

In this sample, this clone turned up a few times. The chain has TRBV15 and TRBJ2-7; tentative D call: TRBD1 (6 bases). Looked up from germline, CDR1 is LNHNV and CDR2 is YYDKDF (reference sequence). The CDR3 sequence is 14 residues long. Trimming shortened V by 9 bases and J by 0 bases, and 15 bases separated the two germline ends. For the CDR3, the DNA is TGTGCCACGAGTCCAGGGGCGAGCTCCTACGAGCAGTACTTC. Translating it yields CATSPGASSYEQYF.

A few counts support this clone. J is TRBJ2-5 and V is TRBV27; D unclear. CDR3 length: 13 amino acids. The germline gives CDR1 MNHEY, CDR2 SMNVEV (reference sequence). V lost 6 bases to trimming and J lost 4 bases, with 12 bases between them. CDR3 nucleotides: TGTGCCAGCAGATGGCTAGTCGGAGAGACCCAGTACTTC. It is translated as CASRWLVGETQYF.

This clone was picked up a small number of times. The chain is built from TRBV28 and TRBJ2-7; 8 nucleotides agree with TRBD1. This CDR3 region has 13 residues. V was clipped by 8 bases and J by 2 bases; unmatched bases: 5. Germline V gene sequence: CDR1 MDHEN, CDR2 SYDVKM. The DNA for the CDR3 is TGTGCCAGCGACAGGGGCCGAACCTACGAGCAGTACTTC. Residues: CASDRGRTYEQYF.